Presented here are 10 T cell receptor beta chains from one specimen sequenced in a study of shared clonotypes between healthy human individuals. Assay used: immunoSEQ multiplex PCR; TCRdb lists only in-frame clones, some missing. The repertoire consists of about 980,000 clones, with over 75% occurring once and the leading ten covering about 1.5%. Sample: memory CD4+ T cells sorted from blood. As for subset: CD45RA-negative fraction. These receptors all stem from a young man in good health.

This rearrangement joins TRBV18 to TRBJ2-1; 7 nucleotides line up with TRBD2. J gave up 2 bases and V 0 bases, and 4 bases lay outside the gene matches. The germline CDR1 and CDR2 sequences are KGHSH and LQKENI. This CDR3 region has 16 residues. The CDR3 region has the DNA TGTGCCAGCTCACCACCAGCGGGGACGGCCTACAATGAGCAGTTCTTC. Protein product: CASSPPAGTAYNEQFF. Full variable domain (missing parts from reference TRBV18 and TRBJ2-1): NAGVMQNPRHLVRRRGQEARLRCSPMKGHSHVYWYRQLPEEGLKFMVYLQKENIIDESGMPKERFSAEFPKEGPSILRIQQVVRGDSAAYFCASSPPAGTAYNEQFFGPGTRLTVL.

This sequence joins TRBV6-6 and TRBJ2-2; weak D call: TRBD1 (6 bases). CDR1 and CDR2 from the germline V gene are MNHNY and SVGAGI (reference sequence). Trimming pared 7 bases from V and 5 bases from J, leaving 20 bases between. The CDR3 length is 16 residues. CDR3 residues: CASKPTGQEVTGELFF. CDR3 sequence (DNA): TGTGCCAGCAAACCCACAGGGCAGGAGGTTACCGGGGAGCTGTTTTTT.

This sequence joins TRBV7-2 and TRBJ2-7, with unresolved D. The germline V gene encodes CDR1 SGHTA and CDR2 FQGNSA. This CDR3 is 15 amino acids long. The ends were cut back, 5 bases at V and 2 bases at J, with 16 bases in the middle. CDR3 region: CASSLPTNLPYEQYF. The CDR3, as DNA: TGTGCCAGCAGCCTACCAACAAATTTGCCCTACGAGCAGTACTTC.

The chain uses TRBV7-8 and TRBJ2-5; 9 bases map to TRBD1. Per the germline V gene, CDR1 is SGHVS and CDR2 is FQNEAQ. This CDR3 is built from 15 residues. Trimming at V came to 5 bases and at J to 3 bases, leaving 7 bases not matched to a gene. CDR3 nucleotide sequence: TGTGCCAGCAGCGTCGACAGGGGGGTCGAAGAGACCCAGTACTTC. Protein: CASSVDRGVEETQYF.

The chain recombines TRBV4-1 with TRBJ2-5; 9 nucleotides agree with TRBD2. CDR1 is MGHRA and CDR2 is YSYEKL in the germline V gene. J gave up 5 bases and V 0 bases, and 4 bases lay outside the gene matches. The CDR3 has 15 amino acids. The CDR3 spells CASSQERGGEETQYF. As DNA, the CDR3 is TGCGCCAGCAGCCAAGAGCGGGGGGGCGAGGAGACCCAGTACTTC.

The chain has TRBV7-7 and TRBJ2-6; D is unclear. Germline-derived CDR1 and CDR2 are SSHAT and FNYEAQ (reference sequence). The CDR3 runs to 15 residues. Trimming removed 6 bases at V and 1 base at J, with 10 bases between. This CDR3 is CASSDEQSGANVLTF. CDR3 bases: TGTGCCAGCAGTGATGAGCAATCTGGGGCCAACGTCCTGACTTTC.

The chain uses TRBV19 and TRBJ2-3; TRBD2 might be the D (6 bases). V lost 2 bases and J lost 0, with 9 bases in between. There are 15 residues in the CDR3. The germline V gene has CDR1 LNHDA and CDR2 SQIVND (reference sequence). The CDR3 sequence is CASSIWGDSTDTQYF. The CDR3 DNA sequence: TGTGCCAGTAGTATATGGGGGGACAGCACAGATACGCAGTATTTT.

The rearrangement joins TRBV19 to TRBJ2-5; 8 nucleotides agree with TRBD2. Germline CDR1 LNHDA, CDR2 SQIVND (reference sequence). Trimming took 7 bases from V and 5 from J; bases not matched to a gene: 9. The CDR3 contains 14 residues. Here the CDR3 reads CASKLSGSFETQYF. The CDR3 nucleotides are TGTGCCAGTAAGCTAAGCGGGAGTTTTGAGACCCAGTACTTC.

The CDR3 region has the DNA TGTGCCAGCTCACCACGGCAGAATGAGCAGTTCTTC. Its translation: CASSPRQNEQFF. The chain recombines TRBV18 with TRBJ2-1; no firm D call. From germline, CDR1 is KGHSH and CDR2 LQKENI. V dropped 1 base and J dropped 7 bases, with 5 bases sitting between them. CDR3 length: 12 residues.

A word on this clone: The identical CDR3 is also encoded by other nucleotide sequences in the sample. The chain couples TRBV19 to TRBJ1-1, with 7 bases identical to TRBD1. The V gene's germline CDR1 is LNHDA and CDR2 SQIVND (reference sequence). The CDR3 runs to 13 residues. The V and J ends lost 6 bases and 3 bases, in that order; junction bases with no gene match: 4. The CDR3 DNA follows: TGTGCCAGTAGCCTAACAGGGGACACTGAAGCTTTCTTT. It yields the protein CASSLTGDTEAFF. The full variable domain, completed using reference TRBV19 and TRBJ1-1, is DGGITQSPKYLFRKEGQNVTLSCEQNLNHDAMYWYRQDPGQGLRLIYYSQIVNDFQKGDIAEGYSVSREKKESFPLTVTSAQKNPTAFYLCASSLTGDTEAFFGQGTRLTVV.